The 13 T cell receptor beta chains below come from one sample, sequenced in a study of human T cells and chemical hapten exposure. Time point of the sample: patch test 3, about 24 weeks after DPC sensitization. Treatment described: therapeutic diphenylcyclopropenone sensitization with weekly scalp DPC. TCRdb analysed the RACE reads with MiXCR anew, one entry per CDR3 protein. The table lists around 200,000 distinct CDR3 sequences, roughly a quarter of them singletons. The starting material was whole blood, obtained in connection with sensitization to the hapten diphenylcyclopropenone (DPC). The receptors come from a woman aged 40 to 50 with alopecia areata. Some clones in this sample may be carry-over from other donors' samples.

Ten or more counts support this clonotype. CDR3 protein: CASSYIGGDEKLFF. The CDR3 nucleotides read TGTGCCAGCAGTTACATTGGAGGGGACGAAAAACTGTTTTTT. The chain joins TRBV6-5 to TRBJ1-4; the D gene is possibly TRBD1 (5 bases). CDR1 and CDR2 from the germline V gene are MNHEY and SVGAGI. V lost 2 bases and J 8 bases, leaving 12 bases between the germline ends. The CDR3 is made up of 14 amino acids.

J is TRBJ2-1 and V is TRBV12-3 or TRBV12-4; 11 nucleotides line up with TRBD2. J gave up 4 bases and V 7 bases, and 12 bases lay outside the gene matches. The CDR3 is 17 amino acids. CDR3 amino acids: CASILGTGTSGYNEQFF. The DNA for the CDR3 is TGTGCCAGCATCTTAGGAACCGGGACTAGCGGTTACAATGAGCAGTTCTTC.

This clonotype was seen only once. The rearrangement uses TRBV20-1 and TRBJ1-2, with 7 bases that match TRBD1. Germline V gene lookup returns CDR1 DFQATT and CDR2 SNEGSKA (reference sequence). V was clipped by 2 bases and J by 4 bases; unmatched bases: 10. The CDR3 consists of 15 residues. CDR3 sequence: CSARPWTGATYGYTF. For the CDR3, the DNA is TGCAGTGCTAGACCGTGGACAGGTGCGACCTATGGCTACACCTTC.

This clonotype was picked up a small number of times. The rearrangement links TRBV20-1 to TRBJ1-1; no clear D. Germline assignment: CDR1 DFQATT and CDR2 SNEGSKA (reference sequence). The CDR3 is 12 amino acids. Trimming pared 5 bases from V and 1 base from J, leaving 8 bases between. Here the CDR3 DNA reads TGCAGTGCTCCCAGCAGGAACACTGAAGCTTTCTTT. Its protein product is CSAPSRNTEAFF.

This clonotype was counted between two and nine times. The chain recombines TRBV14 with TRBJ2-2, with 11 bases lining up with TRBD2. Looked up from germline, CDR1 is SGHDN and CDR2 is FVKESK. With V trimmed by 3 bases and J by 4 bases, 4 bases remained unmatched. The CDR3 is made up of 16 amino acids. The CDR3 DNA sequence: TGTGCCAGCAGCCAGGGGACTAGCGGAGCCACCGGGGAGCTGTTTTTT. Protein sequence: CASSQGTSGATGELFF.

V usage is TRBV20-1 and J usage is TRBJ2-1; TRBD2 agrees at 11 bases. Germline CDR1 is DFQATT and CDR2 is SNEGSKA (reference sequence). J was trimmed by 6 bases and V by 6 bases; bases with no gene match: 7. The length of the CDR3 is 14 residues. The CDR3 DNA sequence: TGCAGTGCCTTTAGCGGGAGGGCCTTCAATGAGCAGTTCTTC. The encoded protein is CSAFSGRAFNEQFF.

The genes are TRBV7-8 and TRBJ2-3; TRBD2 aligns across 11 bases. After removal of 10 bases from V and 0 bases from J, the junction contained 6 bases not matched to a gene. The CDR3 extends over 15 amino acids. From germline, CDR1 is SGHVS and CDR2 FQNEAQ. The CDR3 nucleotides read TGTGCCACAATGAGACTAGCGGGAAGCACAGATACGCAGTATTTT. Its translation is CATMRLAGSTDTQYF.

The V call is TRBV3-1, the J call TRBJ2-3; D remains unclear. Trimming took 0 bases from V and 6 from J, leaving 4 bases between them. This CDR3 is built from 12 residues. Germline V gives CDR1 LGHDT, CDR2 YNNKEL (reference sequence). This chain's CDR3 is CASSQDTDTQYF. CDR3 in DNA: TGTGCCAGCAGCCAAGATACGGATACGCAGTATTTT.

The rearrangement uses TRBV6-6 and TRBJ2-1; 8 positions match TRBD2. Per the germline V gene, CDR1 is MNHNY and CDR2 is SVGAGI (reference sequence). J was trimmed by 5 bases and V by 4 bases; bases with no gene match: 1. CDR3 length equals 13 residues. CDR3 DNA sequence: TGTGCCAGCAGTTTCGGGGGGGACAATGAGCAGTTCTTC. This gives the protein CASSFGGDNEQFF.

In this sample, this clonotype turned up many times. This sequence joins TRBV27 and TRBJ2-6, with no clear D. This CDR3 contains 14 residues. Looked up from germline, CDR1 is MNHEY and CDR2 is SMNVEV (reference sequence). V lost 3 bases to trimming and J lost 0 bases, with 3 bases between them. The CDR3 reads CASSLNSGANVLTF. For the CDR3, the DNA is TGTGCCAGCAGTTTGAACTCTGGGGCCAACGTCCTGACTTTC. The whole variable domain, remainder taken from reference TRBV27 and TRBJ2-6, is EAQVTQNPRYLITVTGKKLTVTCSQNMNHEYMSWYRQDPGLGLRQIYYSMNVEVTDKGDVPEGYKVSRKEKRNFPLILESPSPNQTSLYFCASSLNSGANVLTFGAGSRLTVL.

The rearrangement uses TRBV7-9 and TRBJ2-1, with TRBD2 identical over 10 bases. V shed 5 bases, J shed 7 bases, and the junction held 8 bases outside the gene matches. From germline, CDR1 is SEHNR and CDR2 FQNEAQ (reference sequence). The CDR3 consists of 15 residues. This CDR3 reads CASSHSGRSVNEQFF. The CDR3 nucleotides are TGTGCCAGCAGCCATAGCGGGAGGTCGGTTAATGAGCAGTTCTTC.

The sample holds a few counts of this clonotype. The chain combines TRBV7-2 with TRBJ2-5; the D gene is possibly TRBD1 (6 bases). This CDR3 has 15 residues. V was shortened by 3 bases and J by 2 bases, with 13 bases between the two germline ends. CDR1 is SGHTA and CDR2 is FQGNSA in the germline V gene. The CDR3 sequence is CASSLGATRQETQYF. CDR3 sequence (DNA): TGTGCCAGCAGCTTGGGGGCTACCCGACAAGAGACCCAGTACTTC.

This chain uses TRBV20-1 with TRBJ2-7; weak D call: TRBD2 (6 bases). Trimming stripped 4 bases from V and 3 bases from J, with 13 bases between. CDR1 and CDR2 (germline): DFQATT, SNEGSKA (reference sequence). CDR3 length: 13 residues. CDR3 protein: CSAKRGMGYEQYF. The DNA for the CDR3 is TGCAGTGCTAAACGCGGGATGGGCTACGAGCAGTACTTC.